Listed below are T cell receptor beta chains from one sample, sequenced in a study of human T cells and chemical hapten exposure. MiXCR was run by TCRdb on the RACE reads, yielding one entry per CDR3 protein. This sample yields roughly 39,000 distinct CDR3 sequences, of which 12% are seen a single time; 2% to 2.5% belongs to the top ten. The sequenced sample was whole blood, obtained in connection with sensitization to the hapten diphenylcyclopropenone (DPC). The source of these receptors is a woman aged 40 to 50 with alopecia areata. Some clones in this sample may be carry-over from other donors' samples. Each CDR3 is given with its conserved first and last residue. D genes are given only for firm matches. Size tells how often a clone was seen (once, few, many) or the class of an expanded clone, and some rows leave it out.

>.|TRBJ1-1|TRBV6-6|medium-sized
TGTGCCACCCTCGAGCTGGGAGAAGCTTTCTTT
CATLELGEAFF
>.|TRBJ2-6|TRBV7-9|.
TGTGCCAGCAGAGACGCAGGACTCTCTGGGGCCAACGTCCTGACTTTC
CASRDAGLSGANVLTF
>TRBD2|TRBJ2-7|TRBV27|.
TGTGCCAGCAGGCTGACCGGGGGGGCCTACGAGCAGTACTTC
CASRLTGGAYEQYF
>.|TRBJ1-5|TRBV7-6|few
TGTGCCAGCAGCTTAGGTGCGACGGCCGCTGGGCAGCCCCAGCATTTT
CASSLGATAAGQPQHF
>TRBD1|TRBJ1-2|TRBV29-1|many
TGCAGCGTTGATAATACAGGGGCGGACTATGGCTACACCTTC
CSVDNTGADYGYTF
>TRBD1|TRBJ1-4|TRBV4-1|few
TGCGCCAGCAGCCAGGACAGGGCTTCGGCTAATGAAAAACTGTTTTTT
CASSQDRASANEKLFF
>.|TRBJ2-5|TRBV29-1|.
TGCAGCGTTGAAGGCCGGGTGCAACAAGAGACCCAGTACTTC
CSVEGRVQQETQYF
>.|TRBJ1-3|TRBV7-9|many
TGTGCCAGCAGCAGACCGATTCCGACTTTCTCTGGAAACACCATATATTTT
CASSRPIPTFSGNTIYF
>TRBD2|TRBJ2-1|TRBV28|few
TGTGCCAGCAGGACTAGCGGGCCTTACAATGAGCAGTTCTTC
CASRTSGPYNEQFF
>.|TRBJ1-1|TRBV18|.
TGTGCCAGCTCACCCGAGGACGTGTCGAACACTGAAGCTTTCTTT
CASSPEDVSNTEAFF
>TRBD2|TRBJ2-1|TRBV28|few
TGTGCCAGCAGCAATTCGGGGGGGTTCCTCTACAATGAGCAGTTCTTC
CASSNSGGFLYNEQFF
>TRBD1|TRBJ1-1|TRBV5-5|.
TGTGCCAGCAGACGAGACGACAGGGGGGAGTTTCAAGCTTTCTTT
CASRRDDRGEFQAFF
>.|TRBJ2-1|TRBV28|few
TGTGCTGGCGGTGGTTGGGATGAGCAGTTCTTC
CAGGGWDEQFF
>.|TRBJ2-1|TRBV9|.
TGTGCCAGCAGCGTGGGTCCCAACAATGAGCAGTTCTTC
CASSVGPNNEQFF
>.|TRBJ2-7|TRBV28|few
TGTGCCAGCGGTCCCGGGGCCTCGAACCTCTACGAGCAGTACTTC
CASGPGASNLYEQYF
>TRBD1|TRBJ2-7|TRBV28|few
TGTGCCAGCAGTTTCCACAGGGGGAAGTACGAGCAGTACTTC
CASSFHRGKYEQYF
>TRBD2|TRBJ2-5|TRBV28|many
TGTGCCAGCACGCGACTAGCGGGAGGTGGGGAGACCCAGTACTTC
CASTRLAGGGETQYF
>TRBD1|TRBJ1-5|TRBV6-5|many
TGTGCCAGCAGACCCGGGACAGGGGGGAATCAGCCCCAGCATTTT
CASRPGTGGNQPQHF
>.|TRBJ1-1|TRBV28|medium-sized
TGTGCCAGCAGTTTGGGCACGGGGAACACTGAAGCTTTCTTT
CASSLGTGNTEAFF
>.|TRBJ2-7|TRBV29-1|.
TGCAGCGTTAAACTTCTCTACGATGGGGAGCAGTACTTC
CSVKLLYDGEQYF
>.|TRBJ1-1|TRBV10-3|few
TGTGCCATCAGTGATCCTTACGGGGGGAAGACTGAAGCTTTCTTT
CAISDPYGGKTEAFF
>TRBD1|TRBJ2-7|TRBV28|.
TGTGCCAGCGGACAGGGCTTGAGAGACGAGCAGTACTTC
CASGQGLRDEQYF
>.|TRBJ1-5|TRBV28|.
TGTGCCAGCAGTTCAGGGTACCCCCAGCATTTT
CASSSGYPQHF
>.|TRBJ2-1|TRBV11-3|few
TGTGCCAGCAGCTTTCGGTCGGGCAGTGGCCCGCAGCAGTTCTTC
CASSFRSGSGPQQFF
>TRBD2|TRBJ2-1|TRBV10-3|few
TGTGCCATAGCGGGAGATGGTGAGCAGTTCTTC
CAIAGDGEQFF
>.|TRBJ1-1|TRBV6-1|medium-sized
TGTGCCAGCACCGAGCAGGGGAGAACTGAAGCTTTCTTT
CASTEQGRTEAFF
>TRBD2|TRBJ2-3|TRBV29-1|few
TGCAGCGTTTACTCTACGACTAGCGGACTAACAGATACGCAGTATTTT
CSVYSTTSGLTDTQYF
>.|TRBJ1-5|TRBV2|.
TGTGCCAGCAGTGAAGTGGGGTATAGCAATCAGCCCCAGCATTTT
CASSEVGYSNQPQHF
>.|TRBJ2-7|TRBV29-1|few
TGCAGCGTTGAATACCAGGGGATAGGGGAGCAGTACTTC
CSVEYQGIGEQYF
>.|TRBJ2-1|TRBV4-3|many
TGCGCCAGCAGCCCCGAGGCGGTTTCCTACAATGAGCAGTTCTTC
CASSPEAVSYNEQFF
>TRBD1|TRBJ1-4|TRBV29-1|many
TGCAGCGTTGACGGACAGGGGGGTGAAAAACTGTTTTTT
CSVDGQGGEKLFF
>TRBD1|TRBJ1-5|TRBV20-1|.
TGCAGTGCTACCCAGACAGGGGGCGATCAGCCCCAGCATTTT
CSATQTGGDQPQHF
>TRBD2|TRBJ2-3|TRBV10-3|.
TGTGCCATCAGTGCCGCTAGCGGGAGAAAGGTGGAGGATACGCAGTATTTT
CAISAASGRKVEDTQYF
>.|TRBJ1-5|TRBV12-3/TRBV12-4|.
TGTGCCAGCAGTTCGGCGGGTATTAACACCCTAAATAGCAATCAGCCCCAGCATTTT
CASSSAGINTLNSNQPQHF
>.|TRBJ1-4|TRBV9|many
TGTGCCAGCAGCGCGTTGGACTACTCGGGGGAAAAACTGTTTTTT
CASSALDYSGEKLFF
>.|TRBJ2-3|TRBV12-3/TRBV12-4|many
TGTGCCAGCAGCCCCCCACCCACTTCAGATACGCAGTATTTT
CASSPPPTSDTQYF
>.|TRBJ2-2|TRBV7-2|many
TGTGCCACAAAGAAAGTAAATTCAAGGGAGCTGTTTTTT
CATKKVNSRELFF
>.|TRBJ2-2|TRBV29-1|few
TGCAGCGTTGATTGGGGGGCCGGGGAGCTGTTTTTT
CSVDWGAGELFF
>.|TRBJ1-1|TRBV11-3|.
TGTGCCAGCAGCTCTCACATCGGCGGCGCTGAAGCTTTCTTT
CASSSHIGGAEAFF
>.|TRBJ2-7|TRBV20-1|.
TGCAGTGCTCGTCGGCTGCGGGCAACCTACGAGCAGTACTTC
CSARRLRATYEQYF
>.|TRBJ2-3|TRBV11-2|few
TGTGCCAGCAGCTTAGGACTTAGCACAGATACGCAGTATTTT
CASSLGLSTDTQYF
>.|TRBJ1-2|TRBV4-3|few
TGCGCCAGCAGCCAAGAGGCAGGACCCTATGGCTACACCTTC
CASSQEAGPYGYTF
>.|TRBJ2-3|TRBV7-9|.
TGTGCCAGCAACTTCACCGGACGTCGAGATACGCAGTATTTT
CASNFTGRRDTQYF
>.|TRBJ1-5|TRBV10-3|.
TGTGCCATCAGTGGGACCGACGGACAGCCCCAGCATTTT
CAISGTDGQPQHF
>.|TRBJ2-3|TRBV18|few
TGTGCCAGCTCCCTTGCTACTACAGATACGCAGTATTTT
CASSLATTDTQYF
>TRBD2|TRBJ2-3|TRBV29-1|many
TGCAGCGTTCGAGGCGGGAGGCAGATAGGAGATACGCAGTATTTT
CSVRGGRQIGDTQYF
>TRBD2|TRBJ2-1|TRBV2|.
TGTGCCAGCAGTGTAGCGGGAGGGCCAGTCAATGAGCAGTTCTTC
CASSVAGGPVNEQFF
>TRBD1|TRBJ1-6|TRBV28|.
TGTGCCAGCAGCCGAACCCCGGACAGGGCGGGATCACCCCTCCACTTT
CASSRTPDRAGSPLHF
>.|TRBJ1-6|TRBV7-8|many
TGTGCCAGCAGCTTACAAGGACCCTTGCGATCACCCCTCCACTTT
CASSLQGPLRSPLHF
>.|TRBJ1-1|TRBV10-3|.
TGTGCCACAAGGACACTGAACACTGAAGCTTTCTTT
CATRTLNTEAFF
>TRBD2|TRBJ2-3|TRBV7-9|.
TGTGCCAGCACCAAGGAGACTAGCGGGAGGACAGATACGCAGTATTTT
CASTKETSGRTDTQYF
>.|TRBJ2-5|TRBV19|many
TGTGCCAGTGGACGGGCAGAGACCCAGTACTTC
CASGRAETQYF
>.|TRBJ2-2|TRBV28|.
TGTGCCAGCAGTTTACCCTGGGACGGAAACACCGGGGAGCTGTTTTTT
CASSLPWDGNTGELFF
>TRBD1|TRBJ2-6|TRBV5-1|few
TGCGCCACCTGGGACAGGGCGGATGGGGCCAACGTCCTGACTTTC
CATWDRADGANVLTF
>.|TRBJ2-1|TRBV20-1|many
TGCAGTGGCAGGCCGGGGAGCGCTTCCTACAATGAGCAGTTCTTC
CSGRPGSASYNEQFF